This TCR beta chain is from a study of T cell changes during pregnancy in multiple sclerosis. Germline loops: CDR1 LNHDA, CDR2 SQIVND (reference sequence). This CDR3 is 12 amino acids long. The V segment lost 8 bases and the J segment 9 bases; nucleotides outside the gene matches: 10. Sequencing used immunoSEQ multiplex PCR; TCRdb keeps in-frame clones, though not all of them. This sample has roughly 28,000 clones, with 75% to 95% found just once. This TCR was recovered from a female donor with multiple sclerosis, enrolled in a pregnancy study. The sequences come from CD8+ T cells from peripheral blood mononuclear cells, collected before pregnancy. V gene TRBV19 combines with J gene TRBJ2-7; 7 bases map to TRBD2. CDR3 residues: CASRDLSGGQYF. The CDR3 DNA follows: TGTGCCAGTCGGGATTTATCGGGGGGGCAGTACTTC.